The 16 T cell receptor beta chains given below trace back to one sample, sequenced in a study of pediatric ulcerative colitis. TCRdb keeps only in-frame clones here, not all; method: immunoSEQ multiplex PCR. The table has around 30,000 clones, around 80% seen once; the top ten hold over 3.5%. Sequenced sample: blood. The source of these receptors is a boy younger than 18 with severe ulcerative colitis.

The rearrangement links TRBV9 to TRBJ2-3; 9 nucleotides align to TRBD2. The junction had 6 bases not matched to a gene; V was cut back by 0 bases and J by 7 bases. The germline gives CDR1 SGDLS, CDR2 YYNGEE. The CDR3 totals 15 residues. CDR3 amino acids: CASSVGGGGAYTQYF. In DNA, the CDR3 is TGTGCCAGCAGCGTAGGAGGCGGGGGGGCATATACGCAGTATTTT.

This clone was observed a handful of times. J is TRBJ1-1 and V is TRBV12-5, with 7 nucleotides matching TRBD1. V gave up 7 bases and J gave up 4 bases; unmatched junction bases: 6. The CDR3 runs to 13 residues. Germline assignment: CDR1 LGHNT and CDR2 FRNRAP. The CDR3 nucleotides read TGTGCTAGTGCTAACAGGGGTGGCACTGAAGCTTTCTTT. It specifies CASANRGGTEAFF.

CDR3 residues: CASSPMSRETQYF. The CDR3 region has the DNA TGTGCCAGCAGCCCAATGAGTCGGGAGACCCAGTACTTC. The V call is TRBV13, the J call TRBJ2-5; D remains ambiguous. The CDR3 covers 13 residues. V lost 5 bases, J lost 5 bases, and 12 bases lay in between. CDR1 is PRHDT and CDR2 is FYEKMQ in the germline V gene (reference sequence).

This clone was seen a few times. This chain uses TRBV13 with TRBJ1-1; 7 bases are shared with TRBD1. The CDR3 runs 14 residues. With 3 bases clipped from V and 0 bases from J, the junction kept 1 base outside the gene matches. The V gene's germline CDR1 is PRHDT and CDR2 FYEKMQ (reference sequence). Here the CDR3 DNA reads TGTGCCAGCAGCTTGGGACAGATGAACACTGAAGCTTTCTTT. Amino acid sequence: CASSLGQMNTEAFF.

The rearrangement links TRBV2 to TRBJ1-5; tentatively, D is TRBD1 (5 bases). V lost 4 bases, J lost 7 bases, and 14 bases lay in between. The CDR3 loop spans 14 amino acids. In germline, CDR1 is SNHLY, CDR2 FYNNEI. The CDR3 nucleotides are TGTGCCAGCAGTGTCAAGGGGAACGGGCAGCCCCAGCATTTT. This gives the protein CASSVKGNGQPQHF. Full variable domain (outside the CDR3, taken from reference TRBV2 and TRBJ1-5): EPEVTQTPSHQVTQMGQEVILRCVPISNHLYFYWYRQILGQKVEFLVSFYNNEISEKSEIFDDQFSVERPDGSNFTLKIRSTKLEDSAMYFCASSVKGNGQPQHFGDGTRLSIL.

J is TRBJ1-1 and V is TRBV6-5, with a weak D call TRBD1 (6 bases). The V gene's germline CDR1 is MNHEY and CDR2 SVGAGI. This CDR3 comprises 12 residues. V was trimmed by 6 bases and J by 10 bases, leaving 15 bases between them. CDR3 residues: CASRPTGRGAFF. The CDR3 nucleotides are TGTGCCAGCAGACCCACAGGGAGGGGAGCTTTCTTT.

This sequence joins TRBV5-1 and TRBJ2-7; the match to TRBD1 covers 8 bases. This CDR3 has 13 amino acids. Germline assignment: CDR1 SGHRS and CDR2 YFSETQ. With V trimmed by 4 bases and J by 3 bases, 3 bases remained unmatched. CDR3 in DNA: TGCGCCAGCAGCCTACAGGGGGGCTACGAGCAGTACTTC. It translates to CASSLQGGYEQYF.

This clone was recorded once. This chain links TRBV21-1 with TRBJ1-3; the table gives TRBD1 as D, unverified against the DNA. TRBV21-1 is listed as a pseudogene. CDR3 length: 15 amino acids. CDR3 DNA sequence: TGTGCCAGCAGCAAAGCTAACAGCTCTGGAAACACCATATATTTT. This sequence encodes CASSKANSSGNTIYF.

J is TRBJ1-2 and V is TRBV14; D is unresolved. The ends were cut back, 4 bases at V and 0 bases at J, with 12 bases in the middle. The germline CDR1 and CDR2 sequences are SGHDN and FVKESK. The CDR3 loop spans 15 amino acids. The CDR3 sequence is CASSRDPSTNYGYTF. The CDR3, as DNA: TGTGCCAGCAGCCGAGACCCATCCACTAACTATGGCTACACCTTC.

The rearrangement links TRBV10-3 to TRBJ1-2; the D is unclear. This CDR3 is built from 12 residues. V lost 6 bases and J 2 bases, leaving 7 bases between the germline ends. CDR1 is ENHRY and CDR2 is SYGVKD in the germline V gene. The CDR3 region is CAISYRNYGYTF. Here the CDR3 DNA reads TGTGCCATCAGCTACAGAAACTATGGCTACACCTTC.

This rearrangement joins TRBV10-3 to TRBJ1-2; 8 nucleotides match TRBD1. Germline assignment: CDR1 ENHRY and CDR2 SYGVKD. The CDR3 totals 13 residues. V dropped 10 bases and J dropped 6; count of bases not matched to a gene: 10. The CDR3 nucleotides are TGTGCCACCGTACGACAGGGGTCAAATGGCTACACCTTC. It translates to CATVRQGSNGYTF.

The chain links TRBV18 to TRBJ1-1; no definite D call. The germline gives CDR1 KGHSH, CDR2 LQKENI. Trimming cost V 3 bases and J 0 bases, with 11 bases left between them. This CDR3 contains 15 residues. CDR3 in amino acids: CASSPQEIMNTEAFF. The CDR3 DNA follows: TGTGCCAGCTCACCCCAGGAAATAATGAACACTGAAGCTTTCTTT.

This chain connects TRBV11-2 to TRBJ2-7, with 8 bases matching TRBD1. The germline CDR1 and CDR2 sequences are SGHAT and FQNNGV. With V trimmed by 5 bases and J by 5 bases, 11 bases remained unmatched. This CDR3 has 15 amino acids. CDR3 DNA sequence: TGTGCCAGCAGCCCGATTCAGGGGGCGAAGCACGAGCAGTACTTC. This gives the protein CASSPIQGAKHEQYF. Variable domain in full (rest from reference TRBV11-2 and TRBJ2-7): EAGVAQSPRYKIIEKRQSVAFWCNPISGHATLYWYQQILGQGPKLLIQFQNNGVVDDSQLPKDRFSAERLKGVDSTLKIQPAKLEDSAVYLCASSPIQGAKHEQYFGPGTRLTVT.

The chain carries TRBV27 and TRBJ2-7, with D perhaps matching TRBD1 or TRBD2 (5 bases each). This CDR3 has 15 amino acids. Trimming left V 5 bases short and J 0 bases short, with 14 bases between. Germline V CDR1 and CDR2: MNHEY, SMNVEV (reference sequence). The DNA for the CDR3 is TGTGCCAGCAGTCTACGAATTGGGGGCTCCTACGAGCAGTACTTC. It encodes CASSLRIGGSYEQYF.

This clone was picked up a small number of times. CDR3 in amino acids: CASSRPNQPQHF. CDR3 nucleotides: TGTGCCAGCAGCCGACCCAATCAGCCCCAGCATTTT. The V gene is TRBV6-5, the J gene TRBJ1-5; the D is unclear. V was pared by 6 bases and J by 3 bases, with 6 bases between. The germline V gene has CDR1 MNHEY and CDR2 SVGAGI. The CDR3 totals 12 residues.

This clone was seen a single time. The V call is TRBV29-1, the J call TRBJ2-5; a weak D match, TRBD1 (6 bases). There are 14 residues in the CDR3. Trimming cost V 4 bases and J 1 base, with 13 bases left between them. Germline V gene data show CDR1 as SQVTM and CDR2 as ANQGSEA. The chain's CDR3 is CSVARRGPQETQYF. The CDR3, as DNA: TGCAGCGTTGCTCGCAGGGGTCCCCAAGAGACCCAGTACTTC.